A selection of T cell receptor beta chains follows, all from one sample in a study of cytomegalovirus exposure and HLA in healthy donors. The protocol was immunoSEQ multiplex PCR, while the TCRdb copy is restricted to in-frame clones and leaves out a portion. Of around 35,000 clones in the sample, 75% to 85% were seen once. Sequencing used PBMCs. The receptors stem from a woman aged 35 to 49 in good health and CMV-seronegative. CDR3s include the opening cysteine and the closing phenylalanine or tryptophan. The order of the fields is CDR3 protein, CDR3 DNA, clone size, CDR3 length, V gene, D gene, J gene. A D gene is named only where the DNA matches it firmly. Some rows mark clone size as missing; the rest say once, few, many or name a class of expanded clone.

CASSPKGLAGLLSSTDTQYF,TGTGCCAGCAGCCCCAAAGGACTAGCGGGGCTTTTGTCTAGCACAGATACGCAGTATTTT,-,20,TRBV9,TRBD2,TRBJ2-3
CASRVTGYTEAFF,TGTGCCAGCAGAGTTACGGGGTACACTGAAGCTTTCTTT,-,13,TRBV7-2,-,TRBJ1-1
CASSQWGQGAAEAFF,TGTGCCAGCAGCCAATGGGGACAGGGGGCGGCTGAAGCTTTCTTT,-,15,TRBV16,TRBD1,TRBJ1-1
CASSLRGTSYDYNSPLHF,TGTGCCAGCAGCTTAAGAGGGACAAGTTATGACTATAATTCACCCCTCCACTTT,-,18,TRBV7-2,-,TRBJ1-6
CASSRQGAYEQYF,TGTGCCAGCAGCCGACAGGGGGCCTACGAGCAGTACTTC,-,13,TRBV5-5,TRBD1,TRBJ2-7
CATSKQGAHGYTF,TGTGCCACCAGTAAGCAGGGGGCCCATGGCTACACCTTC,-,13,TRBV15,TRBD1,TRBJ1-2
CASRDWGRTDTQYF,TGTGCCAGCAGAGACTGGGGGAGGACAGATACGCAGTATTTT,-,14,TRBV2,-,TRBJ2-3
CGTGGETQYF,TGCGGGACAGGCGGGGAGACCCAGTACTTC,-,10,TRBV29-1,TRBD1,TRBJ2-5
CASSQDPGVGTNEKLFF,TGCGCCAGCAGCCAAGATCCAGGGGTTGGAACTAATGAAAAACTGTTTTTT,-,17,TRBV4-3,-,TRBJ1-4
CASSIDWRSPLHF,TGTGCCAGTAGTATAGATTGGAGATCACCCCTCCACTTT,once,13,TRBV19,-,TRBJ1-6
CASSPSGAVNEKLFF,TGTGCCAGCAGTCCGAGCGGGGCAGTTAATGAAAAACTGTTTTTT,-,15,TRBV27,-,TRBJ1-4
CASSADRNTEAFF,TGTGCCAGCAGTGCCGACAGGAACACTGAAGCTTTCTTT,-,13,TRBV6-5,-,TRBJ1-1
CASSGQGRSGANVLTF,TGCGCCAGCTCGGGACAGGGGAGGTCTGGGGCCAACGTCCTGACTTTC,-,16,TRBV5-1,TRBD1,TRBJ2-6
CASSPSPGTESYGYTF,TGTGCCAGCAGCCCCTCCCCCGGGACAGAGAGCTATGGCTACACCTTC,-,16,TRBV9,TRBD1,TRBJ1-2
CASSGLNTGELFF,TGTGCCAGCAGCGGTCTGAACACCGGGGAGCTGTTTTTT,-,13,TRBV25-1,-,TRBJ2-2
CAISGGQGDGYTF,TGTGCCATCAGTGGGGGACAGGGTGATGGCTACACCTTC,few,13,TRBV10-3,TRBD1,TRBJ1-2
CVSSLARGGTQYF,TGTGTCAGCAGCTTAGCGCGGGGTGGTACGCAGTATTTT,-,13,TRBV7-8,-,TRBJ2-3
CASSSSQGAQITNQPQHF,TGTGCCAGCAGCAGCAGCCAGGGGGCGCAAATTACCAATCAGCCCCAGCATTTT,-,18,TRBV5-8,TRBD1,TRBJ1-5
CASSLAGRAETQYF,TGTGCCAGCAGCTTAGCGGGTAGAGCGGAGACCCAGTACTTC,-,14,TRBV7-6,-,TRBJ2-5
CATSRGSWSTEAFF,TGTGCCACCAGCAGAGGTAGTTGGAGCACTGAAGCTTTCTTT,-,14,TRBV15,-,TRBJ1-1
CSVERGYQETQYF,TGCAGCGTTGAAAGGGGTTACCAAGAGACCCAGTACTTC,-,13,TRBV29-1,-,TRBJ2-5
CASSYQQGSYEQYF,TGTGCCAGCAGTTACCAGCAGGGATCCTACGAGCAGTACTTC,-,14,TRBV6-5,-,TRBJ2-7
CASTPGTGAYIQYF,TGTGCCAGCACGCCCGGGACAGGGGCTTACATTCAGTACTTC,-,14,TRBV2,TRBD1,TRBJ2-4